This T cell receptor (beta chain) was retrieved from a study of CD8 T cells in Susac syndrome (dated by TCRdb to between 2018 and 2020). Some background on the complete study: The study used repertoire sequencing to test whether antigen drove CD8+ T cell activation and differentiation in Susac syndrome. Clonality of the CD8+ T cell repertoire was compared between over 10 healthy donors, approximately 14 Susac syndrome patients and roughly 16 multiple sclerosis patients. Overall study results and their limits: The TCR sequencing and HLA analysis was acknowledged to have included a relatively small number of individuals.

Comments on this clonotype: The antigen it recognizes is unknown. Base qualities are not provided; no much larger clone lies one nucleotide away.

Peripheral blood CD8+ and CD4+ T cells from healthy donors, Susac syndrome patients and multiple sclerosis patients were profiled by high-throughput TCR beta sequencing. Treatment-naive patients with stable or active relapsing-remitting disease fulfilling revised McDonald criteria were used as multiple sclerosis controls. Bulk CD8+ and CD4+ T cells were purified magnetically by negative isolation, whereas CD8+ TEMRA cells were enriched by FACS. Blood was drawn into EDTA tubes, processed within 24 hours, and PBMCs were isolated by density gradient centrifugation. PBMCs destined for TCR sequencing were cryopreserved in liquid nitrogen and later thawed in a 37 °C water bath. The sorted or isolated CD4+, CD8+ and CD8+ TEMRA cells had a purity of 90% or higher. RNA was extracted using the RNeasy kit, and roughly 0.5 to 1 ug of the RNA was reverse transcribed with random hexamers. The immunoSEQ multiplex PCR assay, which covers 54 Vbeta and 13 Jbeta segments, was used to amplify TCR beta CDR3 regions. PCR amplification bias was corrected using a synthetic template baseline for primer optimization and computational correction. In the original analysis: Reads were annotated to V, D and J genes according to IMGT and were analyzed with immunoSEQ Analyzer, with only productive sequences retained. Clonality was calculated as one minus the Shannon entropy normalized by log2 of the number of productive unique sequences. Public and private clones were assessed among the 100 most prevalent clones of each patient and control. A clone was defined as Susac-specific if it was absent from the healthy and MS cohorts, from some 1,100 published viral clones and from other ImmuneACCESS disease sequences. TCRdb reprocessing: public reads trimmed at Q25 with fastp, clones called with MiXCR, in-frame beta chains kept. Here each entry gathers all rows of one CDR3 protein and keeps the most common genes and DNA. TCRdb's processing, not the authors', yielded these V and J calls. For this sample the table gives some 150,000 distinct CDR3 sequences, of which nearly 97% were detected only once. 0.15% of the sample goes to the ten largest clones.

Measured from the cysteine to the phenylalanine, the CDR3 is 16 residues long. The sequence is cut down to CDR3 DNA, 48 bases in frame from base 1. According to the germline V gene, CDR1 reads SGHAT and CDR2 reads FQNNGV. The junction carries 12 bases between V and J, which are trimmed by 2 bases and 1 base respectively. The specimen sequenced was CD8+ T cells from PBMCs. In this chain, TRBV11-2 is recombined with TRBJ2-1; the D gene is tentatively TRBD1 or TRBD2, each matching 5 bases. This receptor was obtained from a human donor with multiple sclerosis. The CDR3 here reads CASSLSGPYSYNEQFF. The bases are TGTGCCAGCAGCTTATCGGGGCCTTATTCCTACAATGAGCAGTTCTTC.